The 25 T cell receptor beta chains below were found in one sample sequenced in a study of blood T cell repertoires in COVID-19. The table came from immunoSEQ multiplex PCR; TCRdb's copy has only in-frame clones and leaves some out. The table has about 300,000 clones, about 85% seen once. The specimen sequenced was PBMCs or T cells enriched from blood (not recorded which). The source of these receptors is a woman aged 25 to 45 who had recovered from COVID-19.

The CDR3 DNA reads TGTGCCAGCCGGACAGGGGGTCTCGCTGAAAAACTGTTTTTT. Its protein product is CASRTGGLAEKLFF. The rearrangement uses TRBV6-5 and TRBJ1-4, with 10 bases matching TRBD1. Germline lookup yields CDR1 MNHEY and CDR2 SVGAGI. With V trimmed by 8 bases and J by 7 bases, 7 bases remained unmatched. The CDR3 is 14 amino acids.

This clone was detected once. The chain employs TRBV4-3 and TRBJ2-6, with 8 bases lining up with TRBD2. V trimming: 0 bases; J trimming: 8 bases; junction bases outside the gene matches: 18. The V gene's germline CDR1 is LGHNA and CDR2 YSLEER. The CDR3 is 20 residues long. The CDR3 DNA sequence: TGCGCCAGCAGCCAAGATGCAGCGGGGGCGTTAAGGTCAAGATCCAACGTCCTGACTTTC. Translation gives CASSQDAAGALRSRSNVLTF.

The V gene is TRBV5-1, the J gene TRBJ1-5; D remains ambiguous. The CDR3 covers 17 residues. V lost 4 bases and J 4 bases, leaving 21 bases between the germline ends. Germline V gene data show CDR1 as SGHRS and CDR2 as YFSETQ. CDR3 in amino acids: CASSPGGYGGFNQPQHF. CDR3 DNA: TGCGCCAGCAGCCCCGGAGGGTATGGCGGATTTAATCAGCCCCAGCATTTT.

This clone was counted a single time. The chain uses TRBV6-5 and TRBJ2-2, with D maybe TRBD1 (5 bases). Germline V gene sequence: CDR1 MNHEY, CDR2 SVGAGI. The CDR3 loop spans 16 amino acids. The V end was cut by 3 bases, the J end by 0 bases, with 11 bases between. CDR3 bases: TGTGCCAGCAGTTATCCGGCAGGGCCGAACACCGGGGAGCTGTTTTTT. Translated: CASSYPAGPNTGELFF.

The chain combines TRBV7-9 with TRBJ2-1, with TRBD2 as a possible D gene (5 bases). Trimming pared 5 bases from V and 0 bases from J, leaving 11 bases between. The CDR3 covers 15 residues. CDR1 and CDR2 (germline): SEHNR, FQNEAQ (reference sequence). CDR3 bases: TGTGCCAGCAGCCCCCGAGGGAGCTCCTACAATGAGCAGTTCTTC. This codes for CASSPRGSSYNEQFF.

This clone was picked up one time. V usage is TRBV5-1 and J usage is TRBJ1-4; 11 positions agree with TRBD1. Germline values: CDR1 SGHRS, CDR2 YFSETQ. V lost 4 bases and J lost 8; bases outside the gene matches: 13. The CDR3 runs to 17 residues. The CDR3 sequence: CASSGTGGKGVGEKLFF. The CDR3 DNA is TGCGCCAGCAGCGGGACAGGGGGTAAAGGGGTAGGAGAAAAACTGTTTTTT.

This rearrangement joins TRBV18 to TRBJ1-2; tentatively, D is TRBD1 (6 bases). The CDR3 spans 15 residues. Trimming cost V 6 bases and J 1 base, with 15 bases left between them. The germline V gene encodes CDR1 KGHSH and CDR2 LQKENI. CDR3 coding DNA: TGTGCCAGCTCCCTTCGGGCAGGGGATAACTATGGCTACACCTTC. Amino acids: CASSLRAGDNYGYTF.

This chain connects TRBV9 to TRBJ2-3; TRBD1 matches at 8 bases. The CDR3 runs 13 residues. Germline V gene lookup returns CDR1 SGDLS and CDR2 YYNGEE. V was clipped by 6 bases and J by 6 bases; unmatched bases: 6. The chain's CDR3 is CASTTGGKDTQYF. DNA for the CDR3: TGTGCCAGCACCACAGGGGGAAAGGATACGCAGTATTTT.

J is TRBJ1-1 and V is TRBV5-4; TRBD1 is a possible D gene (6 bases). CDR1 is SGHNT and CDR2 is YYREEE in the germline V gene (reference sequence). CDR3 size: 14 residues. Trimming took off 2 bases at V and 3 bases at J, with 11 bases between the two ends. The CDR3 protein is CASSFRTDHTEAFF. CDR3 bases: TGTGCCAGCAGCTTCCGGACAGATCACACTGAAGCTTTCTTT.

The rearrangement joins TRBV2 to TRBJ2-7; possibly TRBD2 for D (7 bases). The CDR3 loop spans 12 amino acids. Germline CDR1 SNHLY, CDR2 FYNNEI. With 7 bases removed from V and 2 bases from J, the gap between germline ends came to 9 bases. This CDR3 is CASKGGPYEQYF. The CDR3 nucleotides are TGTGCCAGCAAGGGGGGGCCCTACGAGCAGTACTTC.

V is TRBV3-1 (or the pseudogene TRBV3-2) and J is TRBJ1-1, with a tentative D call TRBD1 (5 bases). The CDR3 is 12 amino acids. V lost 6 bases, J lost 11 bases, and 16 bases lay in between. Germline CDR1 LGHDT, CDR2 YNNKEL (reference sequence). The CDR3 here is CASRGRAGTAFF. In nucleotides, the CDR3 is TGTGCCAGCAGGGGCCGGGCGGGGACGGCTTTCTTT.

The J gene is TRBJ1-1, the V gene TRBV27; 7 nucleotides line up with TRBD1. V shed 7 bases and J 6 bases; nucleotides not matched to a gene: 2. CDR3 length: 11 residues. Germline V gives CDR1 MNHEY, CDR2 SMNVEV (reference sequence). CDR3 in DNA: TGTGCCAGCAACAGGGGACCTGAAGCTTTCTTT. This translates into CASNRGPEAFF.

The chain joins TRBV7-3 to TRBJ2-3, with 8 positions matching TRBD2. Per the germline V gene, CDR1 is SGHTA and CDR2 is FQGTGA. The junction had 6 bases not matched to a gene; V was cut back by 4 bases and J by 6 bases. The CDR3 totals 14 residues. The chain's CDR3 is CASSYGTRRDTQYF. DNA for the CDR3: TGTGCCAGCAGCTACGGGACTAGACGGGATACGCAGTATTTT.

CDR3 loop: CASSVQGGSSPLHF. The CDR3 DNA follows: TGTGCCAGCAGCGTACAGGGGGGGAGTTCACCCCTCCACTTT. This chain links TRBV21-1 with TRBJ1-6; the table's D call, TRBD1, has no DNA check behind it. TRBV21-1 is termed a pseudogene. There are 14 residues in the CDR3.

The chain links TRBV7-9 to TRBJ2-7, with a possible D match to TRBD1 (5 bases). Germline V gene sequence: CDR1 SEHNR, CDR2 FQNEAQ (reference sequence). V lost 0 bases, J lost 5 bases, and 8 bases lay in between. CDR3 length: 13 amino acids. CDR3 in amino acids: CASSLAGAHEQYF. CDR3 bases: TGTGCCAGCAGCTTAGCAGGGGCCCACGAGCAGTACTTC. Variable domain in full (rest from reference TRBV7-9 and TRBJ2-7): DTGVSQNPRHKITKRGQNVTFRCDPISEHNRLYWYRQTLGQGPEFLTYFQNEAQLEKSRLLSDRFSAERPKGSFSTLEIQRTEQGDSAMYLCASSLAGAHEQYFGPGTRLTVT.

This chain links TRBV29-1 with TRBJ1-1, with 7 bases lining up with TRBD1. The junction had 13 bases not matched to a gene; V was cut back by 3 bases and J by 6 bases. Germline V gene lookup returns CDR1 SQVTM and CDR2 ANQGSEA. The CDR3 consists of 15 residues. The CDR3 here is CSVDTQGGRVAEAFF. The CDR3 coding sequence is TGCAGCGTTGATACCCAGGGGGGAAGGGTTGCTGAAGCTTTCTTT.

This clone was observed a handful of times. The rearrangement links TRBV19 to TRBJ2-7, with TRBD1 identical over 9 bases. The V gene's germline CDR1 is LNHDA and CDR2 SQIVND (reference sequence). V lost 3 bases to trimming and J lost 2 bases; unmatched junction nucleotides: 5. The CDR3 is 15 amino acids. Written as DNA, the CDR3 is TGTGCCAGTAGTATTCAGGACAGGGGAACCTACGAGCAGTACTTC. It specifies CASSIQDRGTYEQYF. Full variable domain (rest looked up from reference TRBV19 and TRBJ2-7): DGGITQSPKYLFRKEGQNVTLSCEQNLNHDAMYWYRQDPGQGLRLIYYSQIVNDFQKGDIAEGYSVSREKKESFPLTVTSAQKNPTAFYLCASSIQDRGTYEQYFGPGTRLTVT.

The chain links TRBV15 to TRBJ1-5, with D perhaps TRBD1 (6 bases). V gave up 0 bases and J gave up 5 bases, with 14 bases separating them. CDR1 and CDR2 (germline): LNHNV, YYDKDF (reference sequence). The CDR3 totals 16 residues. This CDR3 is CATSRDYRVPHQPQHF. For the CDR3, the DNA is TGTGCCACCAGCAGAGATTACAGGGTCCCCCATCAGCCCCAGCATTTT.

This chain's CDR3 is CASSPRSGGRPFGYTF. In DNA form, the CDR3 reads TGCGCCAGCAGCCCCCGCTCCGGGGGGCGGCCCTTCGGCTACACCTTC. The rearrangement joins TRBV4-1 to TRBJ1-2; a weak D match, TRBD1 (6 bases). This CDR3 is built from 16 residues. V gave up 4 bases and J gave up 8 bases, with 23 bases separating them. Germline assignment: CDR1 MGHRA and CDR2 YSYEKL.

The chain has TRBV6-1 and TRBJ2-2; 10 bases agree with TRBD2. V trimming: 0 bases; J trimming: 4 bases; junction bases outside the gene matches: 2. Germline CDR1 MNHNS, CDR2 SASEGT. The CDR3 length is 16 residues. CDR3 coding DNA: TGTGCCAGCAGTGAAGCTAGCGGGGGGACCACCGGGGAGCTGTTTTTT. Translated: CASSEASGGTTGELFF.

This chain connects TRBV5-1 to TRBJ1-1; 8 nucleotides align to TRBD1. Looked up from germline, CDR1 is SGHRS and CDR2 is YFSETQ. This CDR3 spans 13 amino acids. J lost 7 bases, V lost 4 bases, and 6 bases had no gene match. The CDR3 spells CASSVQGANEAFF. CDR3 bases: TGCGCCAGCAGCGTTCAGGGGGCGAATGAAGCTTTCTTT.

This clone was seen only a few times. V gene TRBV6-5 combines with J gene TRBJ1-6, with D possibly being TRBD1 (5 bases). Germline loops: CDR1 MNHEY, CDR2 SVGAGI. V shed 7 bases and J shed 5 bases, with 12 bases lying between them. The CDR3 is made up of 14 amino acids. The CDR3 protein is CASTRGRDNSPLHF. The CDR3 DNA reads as TGTGCCAGCACTAGGGGCAGGGATAATTCACCCCTCCACTTT.

The CDR3 coding sequence is TGTGCCTGGAGTGTCTATGGGGAAGCGGATGGCTACACCTTC. This gives the protein CAWSVYGEADGYTF. The chain couples TRBV30 to TRBJ1-2; no definite D call. This CDR3 is built from 14 residues. The germline gives CDR1 GTSNPN, CDR2 SVGIG (reference sequence). Trimming removed 0 bases at V and 6 bases at J, with 14 bases between.

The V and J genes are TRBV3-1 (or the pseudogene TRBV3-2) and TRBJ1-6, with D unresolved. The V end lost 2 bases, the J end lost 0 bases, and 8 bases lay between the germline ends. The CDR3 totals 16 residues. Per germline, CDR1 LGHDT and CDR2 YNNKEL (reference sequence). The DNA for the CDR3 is TGTGCCAGCAGCCAAAAACTCATCTCCTATAATTCACCCCTCCACTTT. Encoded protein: CASSQKLISYNSPLHF.

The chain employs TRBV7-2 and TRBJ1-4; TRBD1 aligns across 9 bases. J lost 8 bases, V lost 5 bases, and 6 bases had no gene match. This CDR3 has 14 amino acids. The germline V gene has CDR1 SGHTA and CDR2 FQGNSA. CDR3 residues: CASSTDRGGEKLFF. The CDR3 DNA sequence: TGTGCCAGCAGCACGGACAGGGGAGGGGAAAAACTGTTTTTT.